This T cell receptor beta chain is drawn from a study of OX40 agonist ivuxolimab in advanced cancers. Study-level information: Participants, 82.7% male, averaged approximately 60 years of age, ranging from 23 to 79. Of the patients, three showed partial responses, one with hepatocellular carcinoma and two with cutaneous melanoma.

This clone was seen a single time. TCRdb keeps only in-frame clones here, not all; method: immunoSEQ multiplex PCR. This table has 70,000 to 75,000 clones, 88% appearing once. CDR1 and CDR2 (germline): SNHLY, FYNNEI. This CDR3 contains 13 residues. V lost 4 bases to trimming and J lost 1 base, with 7 bases between them. This clonotype was obtained from an adult with an advanced solid tumor such as melanoma, head and neck, liver or kidney cancer. This chain joins TRBV2 and TRBJ1-1; D uncertain. The sample consisted of CD4+ or CD8+ T cells sorted from blood, taken in a trial of the OX40 agonist ivuxolimab. The CDR3 spells CASSVRGNTEAFF. In DNA form, the CDR3 reads TGTGCCAGCAGTGTCCGGGGGAACACTGAAGCTTTCTTT. The whole variable domain, filled in from reference TRBV2 and TRBJ1-1, reads EPEVTQTPSHQVTQMGQEVILRCVPISNHLYFYWYRQILGQKVEFLVSFYNNEISEKSEIFDDQFSVERPDGSNFTLKIRSTKLEDSAMYFCASSVRGNTEAFFGQGTRLTVV.